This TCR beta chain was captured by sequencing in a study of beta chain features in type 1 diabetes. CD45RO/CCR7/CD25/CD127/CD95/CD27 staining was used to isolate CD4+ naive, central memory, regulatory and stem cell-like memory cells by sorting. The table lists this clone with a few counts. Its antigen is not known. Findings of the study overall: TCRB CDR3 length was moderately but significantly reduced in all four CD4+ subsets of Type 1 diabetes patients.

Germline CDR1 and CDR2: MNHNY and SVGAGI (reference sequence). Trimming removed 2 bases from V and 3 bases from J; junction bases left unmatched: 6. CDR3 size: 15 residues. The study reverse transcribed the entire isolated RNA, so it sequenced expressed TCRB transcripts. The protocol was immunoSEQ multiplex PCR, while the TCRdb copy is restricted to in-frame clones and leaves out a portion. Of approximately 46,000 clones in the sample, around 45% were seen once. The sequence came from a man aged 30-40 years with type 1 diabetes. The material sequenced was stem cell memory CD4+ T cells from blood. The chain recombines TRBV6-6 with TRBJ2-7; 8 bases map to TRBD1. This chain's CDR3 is CASSYLGQGHYEQYF. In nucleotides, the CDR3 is TGTGCCAGCAGTTACCTAGGACAGGGCCACTACGAGCAGTACTTC.